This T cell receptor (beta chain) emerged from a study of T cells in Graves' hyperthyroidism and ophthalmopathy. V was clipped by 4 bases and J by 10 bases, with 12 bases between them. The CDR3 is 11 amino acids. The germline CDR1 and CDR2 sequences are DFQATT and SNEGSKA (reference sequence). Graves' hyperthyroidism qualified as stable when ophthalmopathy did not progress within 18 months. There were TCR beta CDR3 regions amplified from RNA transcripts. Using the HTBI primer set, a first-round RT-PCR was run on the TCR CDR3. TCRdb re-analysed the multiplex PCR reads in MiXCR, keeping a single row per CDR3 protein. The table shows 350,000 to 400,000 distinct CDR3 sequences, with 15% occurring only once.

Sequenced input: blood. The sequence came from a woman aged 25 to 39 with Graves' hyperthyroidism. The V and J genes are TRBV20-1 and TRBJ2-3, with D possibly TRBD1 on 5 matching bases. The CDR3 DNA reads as TGCAGTGCTACACAAGGGGTAGCGCAGTATTTT. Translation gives CSATQGVAQYF.